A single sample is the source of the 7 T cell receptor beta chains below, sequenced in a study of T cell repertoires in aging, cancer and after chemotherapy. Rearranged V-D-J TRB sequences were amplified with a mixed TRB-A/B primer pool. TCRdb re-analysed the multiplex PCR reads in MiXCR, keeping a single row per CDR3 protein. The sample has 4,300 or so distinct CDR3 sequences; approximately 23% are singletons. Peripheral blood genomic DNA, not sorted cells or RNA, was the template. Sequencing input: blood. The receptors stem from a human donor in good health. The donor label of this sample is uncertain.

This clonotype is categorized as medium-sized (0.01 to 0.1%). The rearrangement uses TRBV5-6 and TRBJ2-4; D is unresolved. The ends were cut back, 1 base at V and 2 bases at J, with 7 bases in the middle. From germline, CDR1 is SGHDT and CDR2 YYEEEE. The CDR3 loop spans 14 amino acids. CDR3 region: CASSLLRPKNIQYF. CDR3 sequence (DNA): TGTGCCAGCAGCTTGCTTAGGCCCAAAAACATTCAGTACTTC.

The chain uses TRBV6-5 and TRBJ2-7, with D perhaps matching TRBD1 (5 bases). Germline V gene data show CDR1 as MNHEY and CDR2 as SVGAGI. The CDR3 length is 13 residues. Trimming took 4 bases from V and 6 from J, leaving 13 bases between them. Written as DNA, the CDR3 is TGTGCCAGCAGTTTTGGCAGGGATCGCGAGCAGTACTTC. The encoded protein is CASSFGRDREQYF.

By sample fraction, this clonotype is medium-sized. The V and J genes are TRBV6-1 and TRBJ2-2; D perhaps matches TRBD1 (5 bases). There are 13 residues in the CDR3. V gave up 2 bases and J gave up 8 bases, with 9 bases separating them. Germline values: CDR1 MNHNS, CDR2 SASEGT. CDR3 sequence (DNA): TGTGCCAGCAGTGAACAGGGTTGGGGGGAGCTGTTTTTT. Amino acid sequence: CASSEQGWGELFF.

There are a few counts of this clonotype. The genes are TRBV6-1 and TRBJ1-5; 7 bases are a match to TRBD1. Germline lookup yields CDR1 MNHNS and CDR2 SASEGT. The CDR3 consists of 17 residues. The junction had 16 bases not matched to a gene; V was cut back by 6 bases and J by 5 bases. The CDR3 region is CASSPATGPLGHQPQHF. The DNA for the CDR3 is TGTGCCAGCAGCCCCGCGACAGGGCCCTTAGGTCATCAGCCCCAGCATTTT.

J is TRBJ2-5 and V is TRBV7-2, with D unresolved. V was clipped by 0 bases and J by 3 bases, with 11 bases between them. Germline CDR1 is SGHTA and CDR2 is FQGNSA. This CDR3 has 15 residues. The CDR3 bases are TGTGCCAGCAGCTTAGCGCGTGGCACCGAAGAGACCCAGTACTTC. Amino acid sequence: CASSLARGTEETQYF.

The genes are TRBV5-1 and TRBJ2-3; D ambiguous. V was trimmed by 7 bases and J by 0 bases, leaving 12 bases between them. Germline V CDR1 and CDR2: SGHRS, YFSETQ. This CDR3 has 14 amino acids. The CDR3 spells CASSLTASTDTQYF. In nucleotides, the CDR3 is TGCGCCAGCTCCTTAACAGCAAGCACAGATACGCAGTATTTT.

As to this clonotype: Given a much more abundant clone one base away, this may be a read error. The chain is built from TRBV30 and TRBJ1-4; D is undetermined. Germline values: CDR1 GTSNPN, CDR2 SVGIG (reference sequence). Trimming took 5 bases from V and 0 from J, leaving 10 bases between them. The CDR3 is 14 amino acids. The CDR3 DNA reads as TGTGCCTGGGGCGACAAGGCAACTAATGAAAAACTGTTTTTT. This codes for CAWGDKATNEKLFF. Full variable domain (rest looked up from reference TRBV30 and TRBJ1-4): SQTIHQWPATLVQPVGSPLSLECTVEGTSNPNLYWYRQAAGRGLQLLFYSVGIGQISSEVPQNLSASRPQDRQFILSSKKLLLSDSGFYLCAWGDKATNEKLFFGSGTQLSVL.